The present entry profiles one T cell receptor (beta chain) with its context. The antigen it recognizes is unknown. Base qualities are not at hand, and no much larger clone is one base apart. The data derive from a study of cytomegalovirus exposure and HLA in healthy donors (dated by TCRdb to the late 2010s). Describing the broader study: The roughly 670 repertoires of the first cohort and the roughly 110 validation repertoires were produced on the same platform, according to a later analysis. The study aimed to test whether signatures of past pathogen exposure could be identified by cataloging public T cell receptors. A separate validation cohort of over a hundred different subjects was used in addition to the roughly 620-subject first cohort. To predict cytomegalovirus infection status, the study combined high-throughput TCR immunosequencing, statistical association of individual TCRs with disease status, and machine learning. Broader findings and caveats from the paper: Three of the identified cytomegalovirus-associated TCR beta chains were confirmed in vitro to be specific for cytomegalovirus antigens. Most TCR sequences were seen in very few donors, while some public TCRs were found in many individuals. A later analysis had no HLA typing for the validation cohort, so co-occurrence there was scored across all 130 or so repertoires. The study gave a list of about 160 TCR beta chains associated with cytomegalovirus. The authors suggested that the approach could potentially be generalized to other disease states and immunological phenotypes. In a later analysis, TCRs clustered in the first cohort were found to also tend to co-occur in the 120 or so validation repertoires, with approximately 94% of cluster scores above 0. Cytomegalovirus status was reported to be diagnosed by the classifier with high specificity and sensitivity in both the original and validation cohorts.

The CDR1 and CDR2 encoded by the germline V gene are LGHNA and YNFKEQ. From its cysteine to its phenylalanine, the CDR3 spans 15 amino acids. The only DNA kept is the CDR3, 45 bases in frame from the first base. Clipping removes 4 bases from V and 0 bases from J, with 3 as the unmatched junction base count. Separate from the approximately 700-subject first cohort, the validation cohort of about 110 subjects was the group to which the donors belonged. Library preparation was by the immunoSEQ multiplex PCR assay. The paper's processing steps were these. A statistical classification framework was developed to diagnose cytomegalovirus status using the catalog of TCR beta chain sequences. TCRdb re-hosts the immuneACCESS table, in-frame sequences only. Its copies lack some clones; in the studies checked, an unresolved V gene accounts for under half of them, and the cause for the rest is not known. That table furnishes V, J and clone size, whereas the DNA furnished D and trimming. The sample has 200,000 or so clones on record, 80% to 90% of them singletons. The top ten constitute 1.5% to 2.5% of the sample.

The sequenced sample consisted of PBMCs. The receptor's source is a woman in her late teens or twenties in good health and CMV-seropositive. The V gene is TRBV4-2 and the J gene is TRBJ2-1; 7 nucleotides in the junction match TRBD2. DNA sequence: TGTGCCAGCAGCCGCGGGACTACCTCCTACAATGAGCAGTTCTTC. It codes for CASSRGTTSYNEQFF.